A selection of T cell receptor beta chains follows, all from one sample in a study of T cell responses to AZD1222 COVID-19 vaccine. Sequenced by immunoSEQ multiplex PCR; TCRdb stores in-frame clones only, minus some. Here the sample spans around 180,000 clones, 80% to 90% being singletons. Specimen: peripheral blood, collected on day 0 of AZD1222 vaccination. The receptors were gathered from an adult in good health. Each CDR3 is given with its conserved first and last residue. D genes are given only for firm matches. Expanded clones are given a class, and other clones once, few, many or no size at all.

TRBJ2-1 - - TRBV2 TGTGCCAGCGCCCGGACTTTATACAATGAGCAGTTCTTC CASARTLYNEQFF
TRBJ2-7 - - TRBV6-5 TGTGCCAGCATATCGACAGTCTACGAGCAGTACTTC CASISTVYEQYF
TRBJ1-5 - - TRBV10-3 TGTGCCATCAGTGAAGGGTTCAATCAGCCCCAGCATTTT CAISEGFNQPQHF
TRBJ2-1 TRBD2 once TRBV5-4 TGTGCCAGCAGCCCCAGGACTAGCGGGTTGAATGAGCAGTTCTTC CASSPRTSGLNEQFF
TRBJ1-5 - - TRBV4-2 TGTGCCAGCAGCCAAGAAGGGGGGCCCAATCAGCCCCAGCATTTT CASSQEGGPNQPQHF
TRBJ2-7 TRBD1 - TRBV5-5 TGTGCCAGCAGCTTTGGGGGACAGGGTTCTCAGTACTTC CASSFGGQGSQYF
TRBJ2-5 TRBD1 - TRBV28 TGTGCCAGCAGGATTGACAGGGGGCTAATTGTGACCCAGTACTTC CASRIDRGLIVTQYF
TRBJ2-2 - - TRBV10-3 TGTGCCATCAGTGAAGAAAGGGTAGGCACCGGGGAGCTGTTTTTT CAISEERVGTGELFF
TRBJ2-7 - - TRBV4-3 TGCGCCAGCAGCCAAAGGGCTACGGGGAGCGAGCAGTACTTC CASSQRATGSEQYF
TRBJ1-1 - - TRBV30 TGTGCCTGGAGGGGGTTGGGACGAGAAGCTTTCTTT CAWRGLGREAFF
TRBJ1-1 - - TRBV5-1 TGCGCCAGCAGCTTGGGGCCCCGGGGCGTAGAGGTCCACACTGAAGCTTTCTTT CASSLGPRGVEVHTEAFF
TRBJ1-3 - - TRBV2 TGTGCCAGCAGTGAACTCGGGGTCTCTGGAAACACCATATATTTT CASSELGVSGNTIYF